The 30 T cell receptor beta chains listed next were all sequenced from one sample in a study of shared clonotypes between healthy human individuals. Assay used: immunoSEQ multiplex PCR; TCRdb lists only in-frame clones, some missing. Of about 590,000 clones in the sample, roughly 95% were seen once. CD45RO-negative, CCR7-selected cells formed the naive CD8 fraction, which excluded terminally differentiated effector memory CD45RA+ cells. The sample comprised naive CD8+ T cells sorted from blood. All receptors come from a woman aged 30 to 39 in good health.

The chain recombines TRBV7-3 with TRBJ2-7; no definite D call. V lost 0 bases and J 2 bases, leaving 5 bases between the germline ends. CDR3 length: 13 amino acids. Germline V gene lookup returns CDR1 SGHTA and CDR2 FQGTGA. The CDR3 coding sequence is TGTGCCAGCAGCTTAACCCCTACCTACGAGCAGTACTTC. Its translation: CASSLTPTYEQYF.

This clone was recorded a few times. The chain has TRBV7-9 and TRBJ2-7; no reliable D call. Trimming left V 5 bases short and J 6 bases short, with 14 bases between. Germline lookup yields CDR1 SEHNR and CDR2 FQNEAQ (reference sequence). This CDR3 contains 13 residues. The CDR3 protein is CASSPPLDAEQYF. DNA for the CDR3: TGTGCCAGCAGCCCACCGCTGGACGCCGAGCAGTACTTC. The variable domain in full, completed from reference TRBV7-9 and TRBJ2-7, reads DTGVSQNPRHKITKRGQNVTFRCDPISEHNRLYWYRQTLGQGPEFLTYFQNEAQLEKSRLLSDRFSAERPKGSFSTLEIQRTEQGDSAMYLCASSPPLDAEQYFGPGTRLTVT.

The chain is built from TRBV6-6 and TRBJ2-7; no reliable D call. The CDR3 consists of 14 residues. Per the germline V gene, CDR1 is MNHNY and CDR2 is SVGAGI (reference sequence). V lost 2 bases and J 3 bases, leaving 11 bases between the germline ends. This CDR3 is CASSYEVGVYEQYF. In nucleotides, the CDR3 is TGTGCCAGCAGTTACGAGGTGGGTGTCTACGAGCAGTACTTC.

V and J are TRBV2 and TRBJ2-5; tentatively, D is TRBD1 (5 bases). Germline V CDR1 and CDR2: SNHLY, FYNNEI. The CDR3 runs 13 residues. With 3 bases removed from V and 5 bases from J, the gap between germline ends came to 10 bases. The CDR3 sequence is CASSDQGQETQYF. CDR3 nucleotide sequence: TGTGCCAGCAGTGACCAGGGTCAGGAGACCCAGTACTTC. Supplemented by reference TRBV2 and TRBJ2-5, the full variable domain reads EPEVTQTPSHQVTQMGQEVILRCVPISNHLYFYWYRQILGQKVEFLVSFYNNEISEKSEIFDDQFSVERPDGSNFTLKIRSTKLEDSAMYFCASSDQGQETQYFGPGTRLLVL.

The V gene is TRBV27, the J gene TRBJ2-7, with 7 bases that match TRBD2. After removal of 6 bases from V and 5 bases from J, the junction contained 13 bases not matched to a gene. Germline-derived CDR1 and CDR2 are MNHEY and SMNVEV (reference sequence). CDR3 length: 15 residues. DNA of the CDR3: TGTGCCAGCAGCCTTCCTGGCGGGAGAATTCACGAGCAGTACTTC. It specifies CASSLPGGRIHEQYF.

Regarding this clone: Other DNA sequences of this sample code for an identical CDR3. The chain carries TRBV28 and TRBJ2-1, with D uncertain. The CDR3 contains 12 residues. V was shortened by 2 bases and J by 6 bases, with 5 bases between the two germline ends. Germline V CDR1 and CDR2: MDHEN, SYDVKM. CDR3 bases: TGTGCCAGCAGTTTAAGGGTCAATGAGCAGTTCTTC. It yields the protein CASSLRVNEQFF.

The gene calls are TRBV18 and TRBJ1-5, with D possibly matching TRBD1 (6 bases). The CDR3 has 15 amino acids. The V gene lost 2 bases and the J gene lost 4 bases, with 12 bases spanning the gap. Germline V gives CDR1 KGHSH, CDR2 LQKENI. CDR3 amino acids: CASSPAGGGNQPQHF. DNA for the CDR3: TGTGCCAGCTCACCAGCCGGGGGCGGGAATCAGCCCCAGCATTTT.

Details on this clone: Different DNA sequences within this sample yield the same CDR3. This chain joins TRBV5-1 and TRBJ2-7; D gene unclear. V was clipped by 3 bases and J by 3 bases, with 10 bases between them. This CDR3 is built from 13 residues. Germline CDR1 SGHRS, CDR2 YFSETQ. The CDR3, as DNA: TGCGCCAGCAGCTCCGGGTTAAGCTACGAGCAGTACTTC. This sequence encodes CASSSGLSYEQYF.

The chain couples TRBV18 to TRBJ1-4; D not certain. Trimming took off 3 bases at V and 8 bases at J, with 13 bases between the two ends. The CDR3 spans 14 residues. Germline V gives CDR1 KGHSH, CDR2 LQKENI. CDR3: CASSPEGGEEKLFF. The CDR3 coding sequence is TGTGCCAGCTCACCCGAGGGAGGTGAGGAAAAACTGTTTTTT.

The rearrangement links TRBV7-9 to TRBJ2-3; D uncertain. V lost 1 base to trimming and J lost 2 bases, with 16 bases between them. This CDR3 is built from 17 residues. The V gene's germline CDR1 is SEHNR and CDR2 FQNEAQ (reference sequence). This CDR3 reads CASSLESSSPLTDTQYF. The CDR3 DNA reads TGTGCCAGCAGCTTAGAATCTTCCTCCCCTCTCACAGATACGCAGTATTTT.

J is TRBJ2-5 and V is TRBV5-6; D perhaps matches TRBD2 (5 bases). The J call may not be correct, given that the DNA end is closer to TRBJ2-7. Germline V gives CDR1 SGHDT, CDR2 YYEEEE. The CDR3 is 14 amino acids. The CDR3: CASSLWEPLYEQYF. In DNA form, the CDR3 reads TGTGCCAGCAGCTTGTGGGAGCCCCTCTACGAGCAGTACTTC.

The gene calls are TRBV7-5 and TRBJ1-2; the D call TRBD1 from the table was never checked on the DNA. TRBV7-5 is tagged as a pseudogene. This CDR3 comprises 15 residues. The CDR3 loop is CVRSLRKAGYAGYTF. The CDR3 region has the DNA TGTGTCAGAAGCTTAAGGAAGGCAGGGTACGCTGGCTACACCTTC.

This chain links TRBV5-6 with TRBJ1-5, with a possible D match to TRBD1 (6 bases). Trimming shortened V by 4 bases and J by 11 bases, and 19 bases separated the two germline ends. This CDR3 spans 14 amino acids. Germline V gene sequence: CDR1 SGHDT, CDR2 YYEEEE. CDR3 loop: CASSHRDKRWSQHF. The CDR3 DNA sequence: TGTGCCAGCAGCCACCGGGACAAGCGGTGGTCCCAGCATTTT. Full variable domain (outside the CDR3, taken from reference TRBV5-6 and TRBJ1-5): DAGVTQSPTHLIKTRGQQVTLRCSPKSGHDTVSWYQQALGQGPQFIFQYYEEEERQRGNFPDRFSGHQFPNYSSELNVNALLLGDSALYLCASSHRDKRWSQHFGDGTRLSIL.

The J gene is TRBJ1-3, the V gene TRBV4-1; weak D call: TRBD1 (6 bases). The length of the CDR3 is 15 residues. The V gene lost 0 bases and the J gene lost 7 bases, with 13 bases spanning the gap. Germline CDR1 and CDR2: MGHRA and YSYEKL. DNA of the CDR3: TGCGCCAGCAGCCAAGATATGCAGGGGCTCAACACCATATATTTT. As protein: CASSQDMQGLNTIYF.

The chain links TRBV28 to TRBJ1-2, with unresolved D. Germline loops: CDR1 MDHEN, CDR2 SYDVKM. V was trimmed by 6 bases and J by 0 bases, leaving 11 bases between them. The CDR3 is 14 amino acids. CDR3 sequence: CASRPPHANYGYTF. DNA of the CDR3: TGTGCCAGCAGGCCGCCGCATGCTAACTATGGCTACACCTTC.

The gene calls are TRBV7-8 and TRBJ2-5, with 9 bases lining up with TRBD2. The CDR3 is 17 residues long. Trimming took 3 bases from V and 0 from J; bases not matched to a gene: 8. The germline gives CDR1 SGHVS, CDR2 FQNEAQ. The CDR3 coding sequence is TGTGCCAGCAGCTTCCGACTAGCGGATAAGTACCAAGAGACCCAGTACTTC. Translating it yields CASSFRLADKYQETQYF.

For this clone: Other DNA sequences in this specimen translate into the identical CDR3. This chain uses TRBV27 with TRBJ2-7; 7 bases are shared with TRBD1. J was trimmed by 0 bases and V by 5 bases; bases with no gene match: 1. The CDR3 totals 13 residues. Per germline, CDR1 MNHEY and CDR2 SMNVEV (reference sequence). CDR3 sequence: CASSRDSSYEQYF. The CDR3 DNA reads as TGTGCCAGCAGTCGGGACAGCTCCTACGAGCAGTACTTC.

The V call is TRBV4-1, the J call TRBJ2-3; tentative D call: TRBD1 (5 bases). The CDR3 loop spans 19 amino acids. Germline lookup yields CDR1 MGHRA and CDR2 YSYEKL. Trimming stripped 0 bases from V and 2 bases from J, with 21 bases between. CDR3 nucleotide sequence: TGCGCCAGCAGCCAAGATCTCGGTGGGGCAGAAGAACCCACAGATACGCAGTATTTT. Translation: CASSQDLGGAEEPTDTQYF.

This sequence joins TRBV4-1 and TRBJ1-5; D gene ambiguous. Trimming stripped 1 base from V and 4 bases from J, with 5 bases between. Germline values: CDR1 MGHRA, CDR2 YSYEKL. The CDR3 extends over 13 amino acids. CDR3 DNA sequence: TGCGCCAGCAGCCAAGTACTAAATCAGCCCCAGCATTTT. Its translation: CASSQVLNQPQHF.

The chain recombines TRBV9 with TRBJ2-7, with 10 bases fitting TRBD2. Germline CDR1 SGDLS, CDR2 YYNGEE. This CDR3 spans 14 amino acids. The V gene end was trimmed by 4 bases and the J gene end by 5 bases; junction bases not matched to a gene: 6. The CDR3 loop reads CASSSGLAVHEQYF. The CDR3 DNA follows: TGTGCCAGCAGCTCCGGACTAGCGGTTCACGAGCAGTACTTC.

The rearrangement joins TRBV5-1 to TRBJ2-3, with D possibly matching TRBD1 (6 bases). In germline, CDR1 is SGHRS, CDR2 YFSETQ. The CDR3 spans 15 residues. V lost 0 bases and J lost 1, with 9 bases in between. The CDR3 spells CASSLGAGGTDTQYF. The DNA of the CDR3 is TGCGCCAGCAGCTTGGGGGCAGGGGGCACAGATACGCAGTATTTT.

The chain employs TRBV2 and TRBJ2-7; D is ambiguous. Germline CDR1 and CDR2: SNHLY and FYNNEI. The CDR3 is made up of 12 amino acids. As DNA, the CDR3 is TGTGGAACCCTTAAGAGTCCCGGAGAGCAGTACTTC. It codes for CGTLKSPGEQYF.

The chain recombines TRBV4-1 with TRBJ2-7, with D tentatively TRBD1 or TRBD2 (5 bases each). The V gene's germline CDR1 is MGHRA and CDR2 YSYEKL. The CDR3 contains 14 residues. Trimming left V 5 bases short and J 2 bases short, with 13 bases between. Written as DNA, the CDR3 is TGCGCCAGCAGCGCCCGGGACGGACCCTACGAGCAGTACTTC. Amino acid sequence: CASSARDGPYEQYF.

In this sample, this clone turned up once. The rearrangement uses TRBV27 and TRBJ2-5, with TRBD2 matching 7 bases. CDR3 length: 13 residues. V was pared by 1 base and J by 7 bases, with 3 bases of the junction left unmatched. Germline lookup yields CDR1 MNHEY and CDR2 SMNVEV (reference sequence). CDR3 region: CASSLFPSGTQYF. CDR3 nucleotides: TGTGCCAGCAGTTTATTCCCTAGCGGGACCCAGTACTTC.

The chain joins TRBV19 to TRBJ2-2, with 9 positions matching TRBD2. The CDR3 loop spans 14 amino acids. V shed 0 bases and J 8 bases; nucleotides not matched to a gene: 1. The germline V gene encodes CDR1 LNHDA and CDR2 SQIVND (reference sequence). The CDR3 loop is CASSIDLAGGELFF. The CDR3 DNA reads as TGTGCCAGTAGTATAGATCTAGCGGGAGGGGAGCTGTTTTTT.

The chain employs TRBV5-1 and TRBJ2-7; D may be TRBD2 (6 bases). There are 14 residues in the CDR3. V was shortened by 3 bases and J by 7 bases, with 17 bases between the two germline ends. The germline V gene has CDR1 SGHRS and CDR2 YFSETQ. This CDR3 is CASSWNSGQQEQYF. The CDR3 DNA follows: TGCGCCAGCAGCTGGAACAGCGGGCAACAAGAGCAGTACTTC. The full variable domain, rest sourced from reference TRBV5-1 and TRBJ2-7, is KAGVTQTPRYLIKTRGQQVTLSCSPISGHRSVSWYQQTPGQGLQFLFEYFSETQRNKGNFPGRFSGRQFSNSRSEMNVSTLELGDSALYLCASSWNSGQQEQYFGPGTRLTVT.

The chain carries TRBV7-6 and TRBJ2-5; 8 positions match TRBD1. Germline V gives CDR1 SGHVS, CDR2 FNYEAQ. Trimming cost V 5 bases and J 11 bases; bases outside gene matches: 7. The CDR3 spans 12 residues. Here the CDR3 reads CASSETGAAQYF. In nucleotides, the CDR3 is TGTGCCAGCAGCGAGACAGGGGCGGCGCAGTACTTC.

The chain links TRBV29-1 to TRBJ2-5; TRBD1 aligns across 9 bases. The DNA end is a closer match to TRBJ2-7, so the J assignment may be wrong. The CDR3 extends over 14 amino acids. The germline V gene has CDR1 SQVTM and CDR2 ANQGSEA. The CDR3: CSVEEGQGPYEQYF. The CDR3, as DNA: TGCAGCGTTGAAGAGGGACAGGGACCGTACGAGCAGTACTTC.

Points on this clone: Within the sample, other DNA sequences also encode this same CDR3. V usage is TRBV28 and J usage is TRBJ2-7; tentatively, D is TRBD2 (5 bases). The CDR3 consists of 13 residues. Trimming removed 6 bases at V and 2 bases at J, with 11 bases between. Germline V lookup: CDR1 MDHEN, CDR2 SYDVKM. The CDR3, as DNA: TGTGCCAGCAGGTCATCCGGGACCTACGAGCAGTACTTC. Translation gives CASRSSGTYEQYF.

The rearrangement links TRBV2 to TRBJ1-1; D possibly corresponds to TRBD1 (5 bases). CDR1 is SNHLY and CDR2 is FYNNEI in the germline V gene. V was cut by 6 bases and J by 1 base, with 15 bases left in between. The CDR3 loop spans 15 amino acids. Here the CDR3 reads CASSQIGEGNTEAFF. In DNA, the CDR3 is TGTGCCAGCAGCCAGATAGGGGAGGGGAACACTGAAGCTTTCTTT.